This TCR beta chain was sequenced for a study of OX40 agonist ivuxolimab in advanced cancers. Describing the broader study: Ivuxolimab was an agonistic, fully human IgG2 monoclonal antibody directed against OX40 (CD134), a costimulatory receptor. Intravenous ivuxolimab was administered to patients every 2 weeks at six dose levels: 0.01, 0.1, 0.3, 1.5, 3 and 10 mg/kg. Among the roughly 54 dose-escalation patients, around 20 had hepatocellular carcinoma, about 15 melanoma, 9 renal cell carcinoma and 9 head and neck cancer. In the dose-escalation cohort, 75% to 85% of patients were male, and the mean age was roughly 60 years with a range of roughly 23 to 79. Prior anti-PD-1, anti-PD-L1 or anti-CTLA-4 therapy was permitted, and 30% to 45% of dose-escalation patients had received checkpoint inhibitors. Partial responses were achieved by three dose-escalation patients, of whom one had hepatocellular carcinoma and two had cutaneous melanoma. The point of sequencing TCRbeta in the periphery was to test whether ivuxolimab changed TCR sequence diversity and drove clonal T-cell expansion. The paper reports the monotherapy dose-escalation portion (N = 52 patients) of the phase I ivuxolimab trial. The full study reports these points: The antigen specificity of the clonally expanded peripheral T cells was not determined. At doses of 0.1 to 3.0 mg/kg, clonal expansion of both CD4+ and CD8+ blood T cells was observed from baseline to week 6. After ivuxolimab, more expanded clones were found on average in CD8+ T cells than in CD4+ T cells. In the 0.1-3.0 mg/kg groups, partial responders had among the lowest normalized peripheral clonal expansion, particularly in CD8+ T cells. Low levels of normalized T-cell clonal expansion were also seen in some patients who did not respond.

Concerning this clone: Its antigen is unknown. There are no base qualities to consult, and no much larger clone falls within one base.

For sequencing of the TCRbeta CDR3 region, genomic DNA was extracted from the sorted cells. The immunoSEQ Assay was used for sequencing of TCRbeta CDR3 regions. Sourced from immuneACCESS, this table was stored by TCRdb with only in-frame sequences that have V and J called. A share of the clones is absent; for the studies checked, an unresolved V gene accounts for under half, and the remainder has no known explanation. The table for this sample lists under 65,000 clones; roughly 84% of them were counted only once. The biggest ten clones account for less than 3.5% of the sample. The trial excluded patients who had a history of autoimmune disease or who were on systemic immunosuppression. In every dose cohort, peripheral blood was drawn for TCR sequencing at baseline, cycle 4 day 1, and cycle 7 day 1. Samples were obtained from an open-label, multicenter, first-in-human phase I dose-escalation trial of ivuxolimab. Adults with locally advanced or metastatic head and neck squamous cell, hepatocellular, melanoma or renal cell carcinoma were enrolled in the trial. Before TCR sequencing, CD4+ T cells and CD8+ T cells from peripheral blood were sorted into separate populations.

V is reduced by 3 bases and J by 1 base, leaving a spacing of 8 bases between them. The germline V gene sets CDR1 to SGHNT and CDR2 to YENEEA. The CDR3, cysteine through phenylalanine, is 14 amino acids long. The CDR3 DNA has 42 bases and is translated from base 1. The sequence came from an adult with an advanced solid tumor such as melanoma, head and neck, liver or kidney cancer. In this chain, TRBV11-3 is recombined with TRBJ2-3; TRBD1 is perhaps the D gene, given 5 matching bases. The starting material was CD4+ or CD8+ T cells sorted from blood, obtained in a trial of the OX40 agonist ivuxolimab. The CDR3 protein is CASSLGRGTDTQYF. The nucleotide sequence is TGTGCCAGCAGCTTGGGCAGGGGCACAGATACGCAGTATTTT. Supplemented by the reference TRBV11-3 and TRBJ2-3 proteins around the CDR3, the complete variable domain is EAGVVQSPRYKIIEKKQPVAFWCNPISGHNTLYWYLQNLGQGPELLIRYENEEAVDDSQLPKDRFSAERLKGVDSTLKIQPAELGDSAVYLCASSLGRGTDTQYFGPGTRLTVL.